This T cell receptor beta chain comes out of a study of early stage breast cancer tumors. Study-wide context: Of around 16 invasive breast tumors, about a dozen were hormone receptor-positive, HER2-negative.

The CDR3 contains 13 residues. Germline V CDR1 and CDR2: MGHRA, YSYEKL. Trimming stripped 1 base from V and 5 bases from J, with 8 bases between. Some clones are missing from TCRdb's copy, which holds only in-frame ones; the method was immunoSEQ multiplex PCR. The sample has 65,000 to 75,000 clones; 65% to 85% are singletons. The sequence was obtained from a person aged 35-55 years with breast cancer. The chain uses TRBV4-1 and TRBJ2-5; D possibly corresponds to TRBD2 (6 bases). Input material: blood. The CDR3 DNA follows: TGCGCCAGCAGCCAAGCCGCGGGGGAGACCCAGTACTTC. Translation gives CASSQAAGETQYF.